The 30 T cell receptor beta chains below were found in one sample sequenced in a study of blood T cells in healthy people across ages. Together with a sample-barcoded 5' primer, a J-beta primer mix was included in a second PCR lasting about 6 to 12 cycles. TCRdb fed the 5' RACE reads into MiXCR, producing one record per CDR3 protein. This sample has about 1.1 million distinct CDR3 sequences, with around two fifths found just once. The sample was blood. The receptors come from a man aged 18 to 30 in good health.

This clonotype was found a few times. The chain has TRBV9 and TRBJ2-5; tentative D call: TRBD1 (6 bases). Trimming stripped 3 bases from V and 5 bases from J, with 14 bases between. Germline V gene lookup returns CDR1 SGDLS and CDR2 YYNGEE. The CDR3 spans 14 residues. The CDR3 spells CASSDGRGHETQYF. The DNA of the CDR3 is TGTGCCAGCAGCGACGGCAGGGGTCACGAGACCCAGTACTTC.

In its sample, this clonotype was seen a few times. In nucleotides, the CDR3 is TGTGCCAGCAGCTTAGTCAGCGGGGGGGCCAATGAGCAGTACTTC. The encoded protein is CASSLVSGGANEQYF. The rearrangement links TRBV11-3 to TRBJ2-4; 10 bases fit TRBD2. Germline V gene sequence: CDR1 SGHNT, CDR2 YENEEA. The CDR3 is 15 amino acids. Trimming cost V 1 base and J 13 bases; bases outside gene matches: 10.

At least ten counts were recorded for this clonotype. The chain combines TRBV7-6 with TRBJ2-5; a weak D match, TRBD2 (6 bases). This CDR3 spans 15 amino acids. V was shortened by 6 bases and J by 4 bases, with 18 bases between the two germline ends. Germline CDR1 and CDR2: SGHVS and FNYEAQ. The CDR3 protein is CASRNTPTRRETQYF. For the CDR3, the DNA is TGTGCCAGCAGAAATACACCGACTAGAAGAGAGACCCAGTACTTC. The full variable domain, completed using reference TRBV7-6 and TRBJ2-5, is GAGVSQSPRYKVTKRGQDVALRCDPISGHVSLYWYRQALGQGPEFLTYFNYEAQQDKSGLPNDRFSAERPEGSISTLTIQRTEQRDSAMYRCASRNTPTRRETQYFGPGTRLLVL.

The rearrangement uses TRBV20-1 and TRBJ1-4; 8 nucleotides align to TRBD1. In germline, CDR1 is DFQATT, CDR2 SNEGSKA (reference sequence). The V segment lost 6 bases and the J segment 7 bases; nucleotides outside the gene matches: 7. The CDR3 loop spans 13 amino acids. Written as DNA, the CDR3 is TGCAGTGCGCGACAGGGGAATAGTGAAAAACTGTTTTTT. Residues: CSARQGNSEKLFF.

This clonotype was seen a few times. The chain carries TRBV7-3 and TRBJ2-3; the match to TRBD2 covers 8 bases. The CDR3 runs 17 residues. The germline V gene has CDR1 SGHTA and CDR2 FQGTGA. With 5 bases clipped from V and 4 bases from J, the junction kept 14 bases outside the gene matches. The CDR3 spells CASSPGLAGVRADTQYF. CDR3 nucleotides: TGTGCCAGCAGCCCCGGACTAGCTGGAGTAAGGGCAGATACGCAGTATTTT.

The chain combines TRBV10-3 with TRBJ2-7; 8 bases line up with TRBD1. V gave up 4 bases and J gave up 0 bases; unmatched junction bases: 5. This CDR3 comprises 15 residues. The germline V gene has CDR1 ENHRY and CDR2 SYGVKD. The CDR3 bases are TGTGCCATCAGTGGAGGGGACAGGTCCTCCTACGAGCAGTACTTC. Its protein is CAISGGDRSSYEQYF.

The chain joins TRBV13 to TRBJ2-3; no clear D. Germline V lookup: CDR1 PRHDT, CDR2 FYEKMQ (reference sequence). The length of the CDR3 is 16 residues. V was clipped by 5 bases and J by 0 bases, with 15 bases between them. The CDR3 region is CASSGPDRRSTDTQYF. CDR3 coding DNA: TGTGCCAGCAGCGGTCCGGACCGCCGTAGCACAGATACGCAGTATTTT.

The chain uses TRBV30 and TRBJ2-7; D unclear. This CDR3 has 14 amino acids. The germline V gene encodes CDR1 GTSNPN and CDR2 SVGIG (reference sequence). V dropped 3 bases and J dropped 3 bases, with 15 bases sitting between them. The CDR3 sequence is CAWSSGPENYEQYF. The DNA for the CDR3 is TGTGCCTGGAGCTCGGGTCCAGAGAACTACGAGCAGTACTTC. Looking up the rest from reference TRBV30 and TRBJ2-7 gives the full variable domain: SQTIHQWPATLVQPVGSPLSLECTVEGTSNPNLYWYRQAAGRGLQLLFYSVGIGQISSEVPQNLSASRPQDRQFILSSKKLLLSDSGFYLCAWSSGPENYEQYFGPGTRLTVT.

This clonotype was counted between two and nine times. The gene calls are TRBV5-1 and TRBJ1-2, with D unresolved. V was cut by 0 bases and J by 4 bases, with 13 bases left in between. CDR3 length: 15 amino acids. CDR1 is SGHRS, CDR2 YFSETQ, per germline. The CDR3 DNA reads TGCGCCAGCAGCTTGGGTTTTGGGAGTTCCTATGGCTACACCTTC. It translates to CASSLGFGSSYGYTF.

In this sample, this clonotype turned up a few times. The CDR3 bases are TGCAGTGCTGCCGGGGGGTCGGAGACCCAGTACTTC. It translates to CSAAGGSETQYF. This chain links TRBV20-1 with TRBJ2-7; 7 nucleotides align to TRBD2. The assigned J gene may be wrong: the sequence end matches TRBJ2-5 better. Per germline, CDR1 DFQATT and CDR2 SNEGSKA (reference sequence). This CDR3 is built from 12 residues.

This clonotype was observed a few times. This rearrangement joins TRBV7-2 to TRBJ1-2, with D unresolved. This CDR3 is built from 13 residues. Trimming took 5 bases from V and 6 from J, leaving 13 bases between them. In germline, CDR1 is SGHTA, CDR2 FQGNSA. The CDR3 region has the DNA TGTGCCAGCAGCCCCGGGAGGATCGATGGCTACACCTTC. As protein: CASSPGRIDGYTF.

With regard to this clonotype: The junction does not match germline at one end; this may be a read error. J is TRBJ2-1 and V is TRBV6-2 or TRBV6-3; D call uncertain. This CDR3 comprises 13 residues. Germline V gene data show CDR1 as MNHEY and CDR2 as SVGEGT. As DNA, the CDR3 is TGTGCCAGCAGTGACTCGTCGCTGAATGAGCAGTTCTTC. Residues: CASSDSSLNEQFF.

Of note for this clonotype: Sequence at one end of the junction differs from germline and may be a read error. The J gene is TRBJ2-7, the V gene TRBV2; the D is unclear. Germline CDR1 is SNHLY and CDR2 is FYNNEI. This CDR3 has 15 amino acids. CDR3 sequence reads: CTSSVAPKNSYEQYF. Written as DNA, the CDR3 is TGTACCAGCAGTGTGGCACCTAAAAACTCCTACGAGCAGTACTTC.

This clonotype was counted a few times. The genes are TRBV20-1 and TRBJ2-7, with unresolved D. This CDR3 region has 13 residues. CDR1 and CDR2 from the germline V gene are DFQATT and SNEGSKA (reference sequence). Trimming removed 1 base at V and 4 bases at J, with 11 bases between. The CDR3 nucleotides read TGCAGTGCTAGAGGGGTATGGGTGTACGAGCAGTACTTC. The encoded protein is CSARGVWVYEQYF.

In nucleotides, the CDR3 is TGTGCCAGCAGCTTAGGTGGGGGTGCGGTGGACTATGGCTACACCTTC. Amino acids: CASSLGGGAVDYGYTF. The V gene is TRBV13, the J gene TRBJ1-2, with TRBD1 as a possible D gene (5 bases). From germline, CDR1 is PRHDT and CDR2 FYEKMQ (reference sequence). The CDR3 covers 16 residues. The V gene lost 0 bases and the J gene lost 3 bases, with 14 bases spanning the gap.

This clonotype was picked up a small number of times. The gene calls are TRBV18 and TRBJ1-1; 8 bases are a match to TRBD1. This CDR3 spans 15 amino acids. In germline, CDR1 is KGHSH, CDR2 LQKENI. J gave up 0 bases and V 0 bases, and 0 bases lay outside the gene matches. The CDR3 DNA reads TGTGCCAGCTCACCACCGACAGGGGTGAACACTGAAGCTTTCTTT. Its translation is CASSPPTGVNTEAFF.

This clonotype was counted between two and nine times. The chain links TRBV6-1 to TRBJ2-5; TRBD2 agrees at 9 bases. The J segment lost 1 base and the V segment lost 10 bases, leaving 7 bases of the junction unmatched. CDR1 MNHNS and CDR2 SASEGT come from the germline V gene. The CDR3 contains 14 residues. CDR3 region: CATSGLALQETQYF. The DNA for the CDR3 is TGTGCCACTTCGGGACTAGCTCTCCAAGAGACCCAGTACTTC.

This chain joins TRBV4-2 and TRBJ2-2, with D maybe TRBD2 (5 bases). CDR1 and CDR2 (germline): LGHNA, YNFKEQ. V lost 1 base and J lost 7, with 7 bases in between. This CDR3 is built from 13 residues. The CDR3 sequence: CASSQARDGELFF. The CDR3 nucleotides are TGTGCCAGCAGCCAAGCACGGGACGGGGAGCTGTTTTTT.

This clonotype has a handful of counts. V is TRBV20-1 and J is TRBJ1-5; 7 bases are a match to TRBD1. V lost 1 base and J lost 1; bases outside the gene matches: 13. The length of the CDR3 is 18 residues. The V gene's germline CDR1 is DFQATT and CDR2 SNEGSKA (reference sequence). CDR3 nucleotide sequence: TGCAGTGCTAGAGTACGGACAGGTCCCGGGACGAGCAATCAGCCCCAGCATTTT. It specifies CSARVRTGPGTSNQPQHF.

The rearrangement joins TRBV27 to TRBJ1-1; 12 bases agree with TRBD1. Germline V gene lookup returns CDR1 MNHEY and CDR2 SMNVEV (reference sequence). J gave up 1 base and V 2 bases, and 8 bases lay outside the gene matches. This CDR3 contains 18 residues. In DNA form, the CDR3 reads TGTGCCAGCAGTTTAGGTCGGGACAGGGGGCTCCAGAACACTGAAGCTTTCTTT. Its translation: CASSLGRDRGLQNTEAFF.

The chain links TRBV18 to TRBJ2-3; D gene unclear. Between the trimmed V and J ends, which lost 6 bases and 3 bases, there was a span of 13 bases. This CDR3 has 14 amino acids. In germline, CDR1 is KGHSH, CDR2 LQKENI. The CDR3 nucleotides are TGTGCCAGCTCGGCCGATTCGGGTACAGATACGCAGTATTTT. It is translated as CASSADSGTDTQYF.

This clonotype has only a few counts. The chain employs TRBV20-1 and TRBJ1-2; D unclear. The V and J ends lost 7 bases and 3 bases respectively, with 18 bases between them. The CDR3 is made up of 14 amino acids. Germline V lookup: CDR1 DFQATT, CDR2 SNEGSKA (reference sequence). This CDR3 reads CSVQGMDGDYGYTF. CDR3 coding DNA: TGCAGTGTGCAAGGGATGGATGGAGACTATGGCTACACCTTC.

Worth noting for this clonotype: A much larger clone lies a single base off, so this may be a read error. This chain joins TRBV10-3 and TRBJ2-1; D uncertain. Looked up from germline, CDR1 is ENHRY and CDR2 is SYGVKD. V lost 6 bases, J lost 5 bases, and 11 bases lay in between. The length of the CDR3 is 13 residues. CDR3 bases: TGTGCCATCAGCTTTGGGCCCCACAATGAGCAGTTCTTC. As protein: CAISFGPHNEQFF.

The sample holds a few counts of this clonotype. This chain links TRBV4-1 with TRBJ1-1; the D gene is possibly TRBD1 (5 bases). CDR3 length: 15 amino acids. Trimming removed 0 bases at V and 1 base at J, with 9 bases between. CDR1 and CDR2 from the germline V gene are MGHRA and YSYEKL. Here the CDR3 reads CASSQESGTNTEAFF. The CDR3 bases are TGCGCCAGCAGCCAAGAGTCAGGGACGAACACTGAAGCTTTCTTT.

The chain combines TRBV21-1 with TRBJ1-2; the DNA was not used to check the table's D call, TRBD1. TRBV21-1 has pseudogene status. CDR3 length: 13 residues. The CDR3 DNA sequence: TGTGCCAGCAGCAAAGTAGGGGGGTGGGAGAACACCTTC. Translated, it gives CASSKVGGWENTF.

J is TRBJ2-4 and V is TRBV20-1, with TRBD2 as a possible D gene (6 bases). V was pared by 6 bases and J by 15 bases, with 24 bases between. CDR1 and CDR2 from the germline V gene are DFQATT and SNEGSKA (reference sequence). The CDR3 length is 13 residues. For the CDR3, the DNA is TGCAGTGCCTACCATTGGCCCGGGAGCAACAGGTACTTC. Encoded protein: CSAYHWPGSNRYF.

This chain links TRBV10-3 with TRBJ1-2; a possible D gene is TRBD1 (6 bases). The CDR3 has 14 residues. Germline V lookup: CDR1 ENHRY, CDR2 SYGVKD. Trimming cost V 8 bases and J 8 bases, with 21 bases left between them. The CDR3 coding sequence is TGTGCCATCTCCTTAGGGGGGGCGAGCCACGGCTACACCTTC. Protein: CAISLGGASHGYTF.

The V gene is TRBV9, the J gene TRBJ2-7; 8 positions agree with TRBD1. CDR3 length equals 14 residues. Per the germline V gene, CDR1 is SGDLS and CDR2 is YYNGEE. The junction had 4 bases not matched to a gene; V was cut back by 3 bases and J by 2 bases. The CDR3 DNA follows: TGTGCCAGCAGCGGACAGGGGCTAGCCTACGAGCAGTACTTC. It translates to CASSGQGLAYEQYF.

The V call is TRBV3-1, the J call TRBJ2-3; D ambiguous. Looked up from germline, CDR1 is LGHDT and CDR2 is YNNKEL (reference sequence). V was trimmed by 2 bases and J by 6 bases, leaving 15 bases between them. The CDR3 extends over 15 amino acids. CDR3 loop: CASSQSVPQADTQYF. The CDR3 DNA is TGTGCCAGCAGCCAATCAGTCCCCCAGGCGGATACGCAGTATTTT.

In nucleotides, the CDR3 is TGCGCCAGCAGCCAAAGTCCTACTAGCGGGGGGCTCTTTGGGGAGCAGTACTTC. Translated: CASSQSPTSGGLFGEQYF. The chain recombines TRBV4-3 with TRBJ2-7; 12 nucleotides align to TRBD2. This CDR3 spans 18 amino acids. With 2 bases clipped from V and 7 bases from J, the junction kept 15 bases outside the gene matches. The V gene's germline CDR1 is LGHNA and CDR2 YSLEER.